The next 11 T cell receptor beta chains were all read from a single sample in a study of blood T cell repertoires in COVID-19. Measured with immunoSEQ multiplex PCR; TCRdb has only the in-frame clones, and not every one. The table includes 250,000 or so clones, around 89% detected once. Input material: peripheral blood. These receptors all come from a woman between 25 and 40 years old with COVID-19, enrolled during active disease.

The chain recombines TRBV2 with TRBJ2-5; maybe TRBD1 (7 bases). The CDR3 has 13 amino acids. CDR1 SNHLY and CDR2 FYNNEI come from the germline V gene. Trimming pared 7 bases from V and 3 bases from J, leaving 12 bases between. CDR3 in DNA: TGTGCCAGCACCTCAGGGGGGAAAGAGACCCAGTACTTC. Translation: CASTSGGKETQYF.

The chain carries TRBV28 and TRBJ2-5, with 9 bases lining up with TRBD1. Germline V gene sequence: CDR1 MDHEN, CDR2 SYDVKM. This CDR3 has 20 residues. With V trimmed by 4 bases and J by 5 bases, 23 bases remained unmatched. The CDR3 sequence: CASSWYIPRDRDLTGETQYF. CDR3 coding DNA: TGTGCCAGCAGTTGGTACATCCCCCGGGACAGGGATTTGACGGGCGAGACCCAGTACTTC.

The chain employs TRBV28 and TRBJ1-2; the match to TRBD1 covers 7 bases. Germline V gene lookup returns CDR1 MDHEN and CDR2 SYDVKM. The CDR3 has 11 amino acids. The ends lost 4 bases at V and 12 bases at J; junction bases unmatched: 5. The CDR3 region is CASSSRDSHTF. The CDR3 region has the DNA TGTGCCAGCAGTTCCCGGGACAGCCACACCTTC.

The chain links TRBV19 to TRBJ2-7, with D unclear. CDR1 is LNHDA, CDR2 SQIVND, per germline (reference sequence). Trimming left V 3 bases short and J 2 bases short, with 17 bases between. The CDR3 sequence is 16 residues long. DNA of the CDR3: TGTGCCAGTAGTATCTATCTCCAGGCAGCTCCCTACGAGCAGTACGTC. Translating gives CASSIYLQAAPYEQYV.

This rearrangement joins TRBV7-6 to TRBJ2-1; 9 nucleotides match TRBD2. The CDR3 has 16 amino acids. Germline V gene sequence: CDR1 SGHVS, CDR2 FNYEAQ. The ends lost 1 base at V and 4 bases at J; junction bases unmatched: 5. CDR3 region: CASSLETSGEYNEQFF. CDR3 nucleotides: TGTGCCAGCAGCTTAGAGACTAGCGGAGAGTACAATGAGCAGTTCTTC.

The genes are TRBV27 and TRBJ2-1; D unresolved. The CDR3 contains 15 residues. Between the trimmed V and J ends, which lost 2 bases and 8 bases, there was a span of 16 bases. The V gene's germline CDR1 is MNHEY and CDR2 SMNVEV (reference sequence). Here the CDR3 reads CASSLRMALKDEQFF. DNA for the CDR3: TGTGCCAGCAGTTTAAGGATGGCACTAAAGGATGAGCAGTTCTTC.

The V and J genes are TRBV6-5 and TRBJ2-5, with a weak D call TRBD1 (5 bases). The V gene's germline CDR1 is MNHEY and CDR2 SVGAGI. This CDR3 is 13 amino acids long. The V and J ends lost 6 bases and 5 bases respectively, with 13 bases between them. The CDR3 DNA follows: TGTGCCAGCAGGGGGTCAGGGATGGAGACCCAGTACTTC. As protein: CASRGSGMETQYF.

Of note for this clone: This specimen includes other DNA sequences encoding the same CDR3. The CDR3: CASSPTGDGYTF. For the CDR3, the DNA is TGTGCCAGCAGCCCCACGGGAGATGGCTACACCTTC. The chain recombines TRBV7-9 with TRBJ1-2, with D hard to call. CDR1 is SEHNR and CDR2 is FQNEAQ in the germline V gene (reference sequence). Trimming removed 5 bases from V and 6 bases from J, with 10 bases in between. This CDR3 contains 12 residues.

The V call is TRBV24-1, the J call TRBJ2-3, with 8 bases matching TRBD2. V lost 9 bases and J lost 3; bases outside the gene matches: 4. This CDR3 contains 13 residues. Germline CDR1 is KGHDR and CDR2 is SFDVKD. Here the CDR3 DNA reads TGTGCCACCGGGGCGGGAGGTACAGATACGCAGTATTTT. Protein: CATGAGGTDTQYF.

The chain has TRBV28 and TRBJ2-2; D is perhaps TRBD1 (5 bases). Trimming pared 2 bases from V and 6 bases from J, leaving 13 bases between. CDR1 is MDHEN and CDR2 is SYDVKM in the germline V gene. This CDR3 is 15 amino acids long. CDR3: CASSLAAQGAGELFF. CDR3 coding DNA: TGTGCCAGCAGTTTAGCCGCCCAAGGGGCCGGGGAGCTGTTTTTT.

The chain uses TRBV3-1 (or the pseudogene TRBV3-2) and TRBJ2-7, with TRBD2 identical over 10 bases. The CDR3 length is 18 residues. Trimming cost V 1 base and J 0 bases; bases outside gene matches: 9. CDR1 is LGHDT, CDR2 YNNKEL, per germline (reference sequence). The CDR3, as DNA: TGTGCCAGCAGCCAAGGCGTTAGCGGGGGGCTTAGCTCCTACGAGCAGTACTTC. Amino acids: CASSQGVSGGLSSYEQYF.